The present entry profiles one TCR beta chain with its context. This table comes from immunoSEQ multiplex PCR, and its TCRdb copy is limited to in-frame clones, with some not included. The sample carries roughly 120,000 clones, about 88% recorded once. Per the germline V gene, CDR1 is LNHDA and CDR2 is SQIVND (reference sequence). The CDR3 totals 15 residues. Deletions cut 8 bases from V and 1 base from J, with 17 bases between. The data were obtained in a study of blood T cell repertoires in COVID-19. Sequenced material: peripheral blood. The sequence came from a woman aged 70-85 years who had recovered from COVID-19. This sequence joins TRBV19 and TRBJ1-1; tentative D call: TRBD1 (5 bases). The chain's CDR3 is CASLKMWTPNTEAFF. The CDR3 DNA sequence: TGTGCCAGTTTGAAGATGTGGACACCGAACACTGAAGCTTTCTTT.